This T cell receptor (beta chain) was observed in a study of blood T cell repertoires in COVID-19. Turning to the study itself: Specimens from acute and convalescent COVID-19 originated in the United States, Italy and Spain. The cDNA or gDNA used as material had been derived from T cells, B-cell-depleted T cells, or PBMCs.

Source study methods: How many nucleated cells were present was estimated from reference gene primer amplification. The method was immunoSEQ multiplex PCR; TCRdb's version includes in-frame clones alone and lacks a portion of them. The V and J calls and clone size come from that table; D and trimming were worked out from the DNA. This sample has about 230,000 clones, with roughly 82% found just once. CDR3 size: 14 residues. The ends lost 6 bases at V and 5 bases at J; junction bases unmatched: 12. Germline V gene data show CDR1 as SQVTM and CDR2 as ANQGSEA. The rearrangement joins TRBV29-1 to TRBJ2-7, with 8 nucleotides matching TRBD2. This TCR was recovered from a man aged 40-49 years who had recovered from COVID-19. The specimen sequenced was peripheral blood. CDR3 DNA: TGCAGCGTGGCCGAGGGTAGCGGGAACGACGAGCAGTACTTC. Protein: CSVAEGSGNDEQYF.